This TCR beta chain was sequenced in a study of shared clonotypes between healthy human individuals. Findings and limits, study-wide: There were few donors, and this limited the genetic and exposure-history diversity represented. Naive subsets, compared against memory subsets, generally had larger estimated richness values.

In regard to this clone: As yet, its antigen is unknown.

CD45RA+ naive and CD45RA-negative memory subsets were separated from CD4+ cells. Only in-frame clones appear in the TCRdb table, and some are missing; sequencing was by immunoSEQ multiplex PCR. The table includes 2.5 million or so clones, around nine tenths detected once. CDR1 and CDR2 (germline): SGHAT, FQNNGV. Trimming removed 1 base from V and 1 base from J, with 4 bases in between. The CDR3 totals 13 residues. The V call is TRBV11-2, the J call TRBJ2-5; D is ambiguous. This clonotype originated in a young man in good health. Sequencing input: naive CD4+ T cells sorted from blood. The sample's subset: CD45RA+ positively selected. The CDR3 bases are TGTGCCAGCAGCTTAGCACTCCAAGAGACCCAGTACTTC. This encodes CASSLALQETQYF.